This T cell receptor (beta chain) was found in a study of blood T cell repertoires in COVID-19. This clone appeared once. Losses at the gene ends were 2 bases for V and 7 bases for J; bases not matched to a gene: 10. Germline loops: CDR1 MNHNS, CDR2 SASEGT. The CDR3 has 15 residues. TCRdb keeps only in-frame clones here, not all; method: immunoSEQ multiplex PCR. The table records fewer than 350,000 clones, more than 70% of them present only once. The chain carries TRBV6-1 and TRBJ1-1; 7 bases are shared with TRBD1. Sequences were obtained from PBMCs or T cells enriched from blood (not recorded which). This TCR was recovered from a woman aged 25 to 39 who had been exposed to COVID-19. The CDR3 reads CASSERETGWNEAFF. CDR3 in DNA: TGTGCCAGCAGTGAACGAGAGACAGGGTGGAATGAAGCTTTCTTT.